A selection of T cell receptor beta chains follows, all from one sample in a study of T-cell memory formation after mild COVID-19. TCRdb independently ran MiXCR on the 5' RACE reads; one entry per CDR3 protein. Among hundreds of thousands of distinct CDR3 sequences, about a sixth were seen once, and the ten largest hold roughly 21%. Source material: PBMCs or a T cell subset sorted from them (not recorded which). These TCRs come from a man younger than 35 who had mild COVID-19 (a few samples of this study predate the infection). Cell type and time point are not known. Both conserved end residues are part of each CDR3. D genes are given only for firm matches. Clone size, where shown, is once, few, many, or a class for clones that have expanded.

>NA|few|TRBJ2-7|TRBV6-2/TRBV6-3
CASSTGWTYEQYF
TGTGCCAGCAGTACAGGGTGGACCTACGAGCAGTACTTC
>NA|NA|TRBJ1-4|TRBV7-7
CASSHYRDLHNEKLFF
TGTGCCAGCAGCCATTACCGGGACTTGCATAATGAAAAACTGTTTTTT
>TRBD2|many|TRBJ2-5|TRBV7-2
CASSLGGLGGETQYF
TGTGCCAGCAGCTTAGGGGGACTAGGGGGGGAGACCCAGTACTTC
>NA|NA|TRBJ1-2|TRBV6-5
CASSYFLGGGYTF
TGTGCCAGCAGTTACTTTCTAGGTGGAGGCTACACCTTC
>NA|NA|TRBJ1-5|TRBV12-3/TRBV12-4
CASRARLGNQPQHF
TGTGCCAGCAGGGCCAGATTGGGCAATCAGCCCCAGCATTTT
>NA|NA|TRBJ1-4|TRBV18
CASSSYSGRNEKLFF
TGTGCCAGCTCCAGCTACAGTGGAAGGAATGAAAAACTGTTTTTT
>NA|few|TRBJ1-3|TRBV20-1
CSASPRGPWASSGNTIYF
TGCAGTGCCTCTCCCCGCGGACCATGGGCTAGCTCTGGAAACACCATATATTTT
>NA|few|TRBJ1-5|TRBV10-3
CAISDPRLGTQPQHF
TGTGCCATCAGTGACCCCCGACTCGGTACTCAGCCCCAGCATTTT
>TRBD1|few|TRBJ1-1|TRBV11-2
CAGAYRGYTEAFF
TGTGCCGGGGCGTACAGGGGTTACACTGAAGCTTTCTTT
>TRBD2|few|TRBJ2-3|TRBV29-1
CSVEEWTSGGRATDTQYF
TGCAGCGTTGAAGAATGGACTAGCGGGGGCCGGGCGACAGATACGCAGTATTTT
>NA|many|TRBJ2-3|TRBV5-1
CASSLLGPRTADTQYF
TGCGCCAGCAGCTTGCTGGGACCACGAACCGCAGATACGCAGTATTTT
>NA|few|TRBJ1-2|TRBV10-3
CAIRSDFSEDGYTF
TGTGCCATCAGATCAGATTTCTCAGAAGATGGCTACACCTTC
>TRBD1|NA|TRBJ2-1|TRBV9
CASSTGTANEQFF
TGTGCCAGCAGCACTGGGACAGCGAATGAGCAGTTCTTC
>NA|NA|TRBJ2-7|TRBV7-2
CASSYRQFSSYEQYF
TGTGCCAGCAGCTATCGACAATTTAGCTCCTACGAGCAGTACTTC
>TRBD1|NA|TRBJ2-5|TRBV27
CASSFPGTAVLIQETQYF
TGTGCCAGCAGTTTCCCCGGGACAGCAGTACTGATCCAAGAGACCCAGTACTTC
>NA|few|TRBJ2-5|TRBV5-1
CASRLLVGQETQYF
TGCGCCAGCAGATTGTTAGTAGGCCAAGAGACCCAGTACTTC
>NA|few|TRBJ2-1|TRBV5-6
CASSLGEGEQFF
TGTGCCAGCAGCTTGGGTGAGGGTGAGCAGTTCTTC